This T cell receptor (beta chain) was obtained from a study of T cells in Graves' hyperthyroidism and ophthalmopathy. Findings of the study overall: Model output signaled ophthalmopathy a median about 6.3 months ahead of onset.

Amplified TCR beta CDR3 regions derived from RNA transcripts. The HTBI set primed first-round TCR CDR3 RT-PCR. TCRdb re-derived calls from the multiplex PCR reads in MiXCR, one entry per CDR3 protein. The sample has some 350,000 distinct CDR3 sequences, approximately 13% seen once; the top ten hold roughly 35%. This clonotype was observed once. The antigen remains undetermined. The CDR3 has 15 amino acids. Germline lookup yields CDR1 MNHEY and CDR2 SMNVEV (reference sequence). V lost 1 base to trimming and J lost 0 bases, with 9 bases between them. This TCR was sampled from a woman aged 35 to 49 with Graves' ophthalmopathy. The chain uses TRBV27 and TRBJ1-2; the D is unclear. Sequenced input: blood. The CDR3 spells CASSLYLGANYGYTF. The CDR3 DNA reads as TGTGCCAGCAGTTTATATCTGGGAGCTAACTATGGCTACACCTTC.